The rows below give T cell receptor beta chains drawn from one sample of a study of radiation and T cells in renal cell carcinoma. The method was immunoSEQ multiplex PCR; TCRdb's version includes in-frame clones alone and lacks a portion of them. The sample yields more than 75,000 clones, 80% to 90% seen once. This specimen was blood, taken from a patient whose treatment included radiotherapy and nephrectomy. These receptors originate from a woman aged 45-59 years with renal cell carcinoma. Both conserved end residues are part of each CDR3. The D gene is left open where the match is weak. Clone sizes are given selectively: once, few, many, or a class where the clone is expanded.

size	V	J	D	CDR3	DNA
NA	TRBV28	TRBJ2-5	NA	CASSSGSSVYQETQYF	TGTGCCAGCAGTTCCGGATCTAGCGTGTACCAAGAGACCCAGTACTTC
NA	TRBV5-4	TRBJ2-3	TRBD2	CASSSIRDYTDTQYF	TGTGCCAGCAGCTCAATTCGGGACTACACAGATACGCAGTATTTT
NA	TRBV6-4	TRBJ2-3	TRBD1	CASSDWTGRRVTDTQYF	TGTGCCAGCAGTGACTGGACAGGCCGACGGGTCACAGATACGCAGTATTTT
NA	TRBV5-4	TRBJ2-7	NA	CASSPPGAKTYEQYF	TGTGCCAGCAGCCCTCCGGGGGCAAAAACCTACGAGCAGTACTTC
NA	TRBV19	TRBJ2-7	TRBD1	CASSERTGYYEQYF	TGTGCCAGTAGTGAGAGGACAGGGTACTACGAGCAGTACTTC
NA	TRBV4-3	TRBJ1-1	NA	CASSQDRDSEAFF	TGCGCCAGCAGCCAAGATCGGGACTCTGAAGCTTTCTTT
NA	TRBV5-1	TRBJ2-5	NA	CASSQGFQETQYF	TGCGCCAGCAGCCAGGGATTCCAAGAGACCCAGTACTTC
NA	TRBV7-9	TRBJ1-5	NA	CASSPDGGVMGNQPQHF	TGTGCCAGCAGCCCCGACGGGGGGGTTATGGGCAATCAGCCCCAGCATTTT
NA	TRBV7-2	TRBJ1-2	NA	CASSPRAITGAF	TGTGCCAGCAGCCCTCGGGCGATTACGGGAGCCTTC
NA	TRBV19	TRBJ1-2	TRBD1	CASTEDRGYGYTF	TGTGCCAGTACGGAGGACAGGGGATATGGCTACACCTTC
NA	TRBV28	TRBJ2-7	TRBD1	CASSPHRQGAYEQYF	TGTGCCAGCAGTCCCCACCGACAGGGGGCATACGAGCAGTACTTC
NA	TRBV9	TRBJ1-4	TRBD1	CASSVGTGVNEKLFF	TGTGCCAGCAGCGTTGGGACAGGGGTGAATGAAAAACTGTTTTTT
once	TRBV7-2	TRBJ1-3	NA	CASSLTGDTIYF	TGTGCCAGCAGCCTCACCGGGGACACCATATATTTT
NA	TRBV4-2	TRBJ2-7	NA	CASSPNPASFDRSYEQYF	TGTGCCAGCAGCCCGAATCCGGCCTCGTTCGACAGGTCCTACGAGCAGTACTTC
NA	TRBV28	TRBJ1-2	NA	CASSHRRGNYGYTF	TGTGCCAGCAGTCACCGGAGGGGTAACTATGGCTACACCTTC
NA	TRBV27	TRBJ2-7	TRBD1	CASSLFHRGFGEFLYEQYF	TGTGCCAGCAGTTTATTTCACAGGGGTTTCGGTGAGTTTCTCTACGAGCAGTACTTC
NA	TRBV7-2	TRBJ1-2	NA	CASSSSGLYGYTF	TGTGCCAGCAGCTCTAGTGGGCTCTATGGCTACACCTTC
NA	TRBV6-5	TRBJ1-2	TRBD1	CASRNPPGTGGGYTF	TGTGCCAGCAGGAACCCTCCCGGGACAGGCGGAGGCTACACCTTC
NA	TRBV2	TRBJ1-5	TRBD1	CASSGTGIRQPQHF	TGTGCCAGCAGTGGGACAGGGATTCGTCAGCCCCAGCATTTT
NA	TRBV4-1	TRBJ1-2	TRBD1	CASSQPDRGRGYTF	TGCGCCAGCAGTCAACCTGACAGGGGCCGTGGCTACACCTTC
NA	TRBV7-6	TRBJ2-1	NA	CASSLGSPNNEQFF	TGTGCCAGCAGCTTAGGTTCACCGAACAATGAGCAGTTCTTC
NA	TRBV10-3	TRBJ1-1	NA	CAISAGTASTEAFF	TGTGCCATCAGTGCAGGGACTGCGAGCACTGAAGCTTTCTTT
NA	TRBV2	TRBJ2-2	NA	CATRGENTGELFF	TGTGCCACCAGGGGGGAGAACACCGGGGAGCTGTTTTTT
NA	TRBV6-6	TRBJ1-4	TRBD1	CASRGTASGSEKLFF	TGTGCCAGCAGGGGGACAGCGAGTGGGAGCGAAAAACTGTTTTTT
NA	TRBV7-2	TRBJ2-1	TRBD2	CASSPGGCSGGGADEQFF	TGTGCCAGCAGCCCCGGGGGGTGCTCTGGCGGGGGGGCCGATGAGCAGTTCTTC
NA	TRBV7-8	TRBJ2-2	NA	CASSLGGPGYTGELFF	TGTGCCAGCAGCTTAGGAGGTCCAGGGTATACCGGGGAGCTGTTTTTT
NA	TRBV15	TRBJ1-2	TRBD1	CATSRVGQGGLHF	TGTGCCACCAGCAGGGTCGGACAGGGGGGCCTACACTTC
NA	TRBV27	TRBJ1-6	NA	CASRGNYNSPLHF	TGTGCCAGCAGAGGAAACTATAATTCACCCCTCCACTTT
NA	TRBV19	TRBJ2-3	NA	CASSIGEVQGQDTQYF	TGTGCCAGTAGTATAGGGGAGGTGCAGGGGCAAGATACGCAGTATTTT
NA	TRBV19	TRBJ1-1	TRBD1	CASSSDRGVPATEAFF	TGTGCCAGTAGTTCCGACAGGGGGGTCCCTGCCACTGAAGCTTTCTTT
once	TRBV5-6	TRBJ2-5	TRBD2	CASSLDPTSGSREETQYF	TGTGCCAGCAGCTTGGACCCGACTAGCGGGAGTAGGGAAGAGACCCAGTACTTC
NA	TRBV2	TRBJ1-2	NA	CASSLTDYGYTF	TGTGCCAGCAGCCTGACAGACTATGGCTACACCTTC
NA	TRBV7-9	TRBJ2-1	NA	CASARGDRNNEQFF	TGTGCCAGCGCCCGGGGTGACCGAAACAATGAGCAGTTCTTC